This entry concerns a single TCR beta chain. Carried by the TCR beta cDNA libraries were unique molecular identifiers. Each CDR3 protein gets one entry after TCRdb re-called the PCR reads with MiXCR. Seen here are 150,000 to 200,000 distinct CDR3 sequences, around 36% observed once, and the top ten hold under 30%. The sample comes from a study of post-analysis software for immune sequencing data. This CDR3 spans 16 amino acids. Unmatched junction bases numbered 6, after V lost 4 bases and J lost 6 bases. Germline V gene sequence: CDR1 MDHEN, CDR2 SYDVKM. Here the sequenced sample was blood, taken after autologous hematopoietic stem cell transplantation. The chain couples TRBV28 to TRBJ2-3, with TRBD2 identical over 14 bases. This TCR was sampled from a girl under 18 with multiple sclerosis. CDR3 protein: CASSSGTSGGQDTQYF. The CDR3, as DNA: TGTGCCAGCAGTTCCGGGACTAGCGGGGGTCAGGATACGCAGTATTTT.